Listed here are 6 T cell receptor beta chains from one sample, sequenced in a study of cytomegalovirus exposure and HLA in healthy donors. Clones were read by immunoSEQ multiplex PCR, and TCRdb kept only the in-frame ones, dropping some. The sample includes under 400,000 clones, 86% seen only once; the top ten take under 0.9%. Sequencing input: PBMCs. Every receptor here comes from a woman aged 18-30 years in good health and CMV-seronegative.

The chain has TRBV27 and TRBJ2-1, with D possibly being TRBD1 (6 bases). The germline gives CDR1 MNHEY, CDR2 SMNVEV (reference sequence). The V end lost 6 bases, the J end lost 2 bases, and 8 bases lay between the germline ends. There are 13 residues in the CDR3. The CDR3 region is CASSRTAYNEQFF. CDR3 bases: TGTGCCAGCAGCCGGACAGCCTACAATGAGCAGTTCTTC.

This chain uses TRBV5-1 with TRBJ2-2; TRBD1 aligns across 7 bases. Per the germline V gene, CDR1 is SGHRS and CDR2 is YFSETQ. J gave up 2 bases and V 1 base, and 2 bases lay outside the gene matches. This CDR3 is 15 amino acids long. CDR3 bases: TGCGCCAGCAGCTTGAGACAGGGTAACACCGGGGAGCTGTTTTTT. The encoded protein is CASSLRQGNTGELFF.

The chain couples TRBV11-2 to TRBJ2-7, with TRBD2 as a possible D gene (6 bases). The germline gives CDR1 SGHAT, CDR2 FQNNGV. This CDR3 is 15 amino acids long. V was clipped by 1 base and J by 11 bases, with 21 bases between them. The DNA for the CDR3 is TGTGCCAGCAGCTTAGGGAGGGACGGGAGTCCATTGGAGTACTTC. Translating it yields CASSLGRDGSPLEYF.

To note about this clone: Sequence at one end of the junction differs from germline and may be a read error. J is TRBJ2-1 and V is TRBV30; 9 positions match TRBD2. The CDR3 has 13 residues. The germline V gene encodes CDR1 GTSNPN and CDR2 SVGIG (reference sequence). CDR3 amino acids: CAWSASGGTARVF. The DNA for the CDR3 is TGTGCCTGGAGTGCCAGCGGGGGGACTGCAAGGGTCTTC.

V is TRBV27 and J is TRBJ2-2, with TRBD1 as a possible D gene (6 bases). The CDR3 has 15 amino acids. Germline V gene lookup returns CDR1 MNHEY and CDR2 SMNVEV (reference sequence). V lost 6 bases and J 1 base, leaving 12 bases between the germline ends. The CDR3 DNA is TGTGCCAGCAGCACTCAACAGGGGAACACCGGGGAGCTGTTTTTT. Protein: CASSTQQGNTGELFF.

This chain connects TRBV7-9 to TRBJ2-3, with 9 nucleotides matching TRBD2. After removal of 3 bases from V and 2 bases from J, the junction contained 3 bases not matched to a gene. The CDR3 runs to 15 residues. Germline V gene lookup returns CDR1 SEHNR and CDR2 FQNEAQ (reference sequence). The DNA for the CDR3 is TGTGCCAGCAGCTTCCTAGCGGGACTCACAGATACGCAGTATTTT. Translation gives CASSFLAGLTDTQYF.